This is a list of T cell receptor beta chains from one sample in a study of blood T cell dynamics during melanoma immunotherapy. The method was immunoSEQ multiplex PCR; TCRdb's version includes in-frame clones alone and lacks a portion of them. The sample contains roughly 30,000 clones, approximately 83% of which appear only once. Material: blood, obtained from a patient treated with checkpoint blockade. These receptors all stem from a human donor with melanoma. CDR3s include the opening cysteine and the closing phenylalanine or tryptophan. D genes are given only for firm matches. Size tells how often a clone was seen (once, few, many) or the class of an expanded clone, and some rows leave it out.

v_gene,len,abundance,j_gene,d_gene,CDR3nt,CDR3aa
TRBV10-3,12,-,TRBJ1-2,-,TGTGCCATCATGCGGGAGAACTATGGCTACACCTTC,CAIMRENYGYTF
TRBV19,13,-,TRBJ1-2,-,TGTGCCAGTAGTCAAGTTGCCTTCTATGGCTACACCTTC,CASSQVAFYGYTF
TRBV5-1,15,-,TRBJ1-2,-,TGCGCCAGCAGAAAGGAGCCGAGCTCCAACTATGGCTACACCTTC,CASRKEPSSNYGYTF
TRBV6-1,15,-,TRBJ2-7,TRBD1,TGTGCCAGCAGTGAAAGGGGACAGGGAGCCTACGAGCAGTACTTC,CASSERGQGAYEQYF
TRBV28,16,-,TRBJ2-2,-,TGTGCCAGCAGTTCGTTCGACAGGTGGGATACCGGGGAGCTGTTTTTT,CASSSFDRWDTGELFF
TRBV29-1,11,-,TRBJ1-2,-,TGCAGCGTTGGGCAGGAGAGGAGCTACACCTTC,CSVGQERSYTF
TRBV29-1,15,-,TRBJ1-4,TRBD1,TGCAGCGCCGGGGAGGGGGCGCGGAGTAATGAAAAACTGTTTTTT,CSAGEGARSNEKLFF
TRBV9,21,-,TRBJ2-3,TRBD1,TGTGCCAGCAGCCCCTCGGAGGGGACAGGGGGTCCCCTCCTCGGGTCAGATACGCAGTATTTT,CASSPSEGTGGPLLGSDTQYF
TRBV27,14,once,TRBJ1-2,-,TGTGCCAGCAGTTCCACTTTTGGGTTTTATGGCTACACCTTC,CASSSTFGFYGYTF
TRBV7-9,14,-,TRBJ1-4,TRBD1,TGTGCCAGCAGCTCCGACAGGGAAGGTGAAAAACTGTTTTTT,CASSSDREGEKLFF
TRBV6-1,15,-,TRBJ1-6,TRBD1,TGTGCCAGCAATCAGGGGGGAACAGGGGATTCACCCCTCCACTTT,CASNQGGTGDSPLHF
TRBV9,16,-,TRBJ2-2,TRBD1,TGTGCCAGCAGCGGGGAGGACAGGGGTAATGCCGGGGAGCTGTTTTTT,CASSGEDRGNAGELFF
TRBV5-5,15,-,TRBJ1-1,TRBD1,TGTGCCAGCAGCTCGACAGGGGAACCGAACACTGAAGCTTTCTTT,CASSSTGEPNTEAFF
TRBV19,17,-,TRBJ2-7,TRBD2,TGTGCCAGTAGTATGGGGTTACTAGCGGAAGGGGGCTACGAGCAGTACTTC,CASSMGLLAEGGYEQYF
TRBV10-3,13,-,TRBJ1-2,-,TGTGCCATCAGTGGGGACTCAGGAGGTGGCTACACCTTC,CAISGDSGGGYTF
TRBV4-2,16,few,TRBJ2-2,TRBD1,TGTGCCAGCAGCCAAGATAGGACAGGGGGATCCGGGGAGCTGTTTTTT,CASSQDRTGGSGELFF
TRBV25-1,15,-,TRBJ2-5,TRBD1,TGTGCCAGTACTCCTCCGGGACAGGGAAAGGAGACCCAGTACTTC,CASTPPGQGKETQYF
TRBV11-3,15,few,TRBJ2-1,TRBD2,TGTGCCAGCAGCCGGGGACTAGCGTTAAACAATGAGCAGTTCTTC,CASSRGLALNNEQFF
TRBV6-1,14,once,TRBJ1-5,-,TGTGCCAGCAGTAGAAACGGGGGTAGTGAGCCCCAGCATTTT,CASSRNGGSEPQHF
TRBV4-2,14,-,TRBJ1-1,-,TGTGCCAGCAGCCAAGTAGGGGGGAACACTGAAGCTTTCTTT,CASSQVGGNTEAFF
TRBV6-5,13,-,TRBJ1-1,-,TGTGCCAGCAGTTACGGGTTCGGCACTGAAGCTTTCTTT,CASSYGFGTEAFF
TRBV18,17,-,TRBJ2-3,TRBD2,TGTGCCAGCTCACCACCTGGGACTAGCGGGAGAGGGGCCACGCAGTATTTT,CASSPPGTSGRGATQYF